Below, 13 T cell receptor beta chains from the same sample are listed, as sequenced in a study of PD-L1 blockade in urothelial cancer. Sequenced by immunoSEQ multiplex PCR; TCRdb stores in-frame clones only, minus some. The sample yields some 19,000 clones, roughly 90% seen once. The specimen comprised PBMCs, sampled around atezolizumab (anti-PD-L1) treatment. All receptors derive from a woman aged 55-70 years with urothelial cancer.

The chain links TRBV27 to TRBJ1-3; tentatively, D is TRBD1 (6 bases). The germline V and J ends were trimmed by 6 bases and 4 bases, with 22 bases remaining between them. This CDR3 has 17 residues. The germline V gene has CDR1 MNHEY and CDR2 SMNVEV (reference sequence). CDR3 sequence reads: CASSSTGFRMSGNTIYF. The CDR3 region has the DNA TGTGCCAGCAGCTCAACAGGGTTCAGAATGTCAGGAAACACCATATATTTT.

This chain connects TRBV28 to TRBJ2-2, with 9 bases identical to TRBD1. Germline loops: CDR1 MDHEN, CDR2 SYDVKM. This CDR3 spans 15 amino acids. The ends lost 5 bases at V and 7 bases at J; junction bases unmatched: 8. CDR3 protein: CASSNQGQGIGELFF. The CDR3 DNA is TGTGCCAGCAGTAACCAGGGACAGGGTATCGGGGAGCTGTTTTTT.

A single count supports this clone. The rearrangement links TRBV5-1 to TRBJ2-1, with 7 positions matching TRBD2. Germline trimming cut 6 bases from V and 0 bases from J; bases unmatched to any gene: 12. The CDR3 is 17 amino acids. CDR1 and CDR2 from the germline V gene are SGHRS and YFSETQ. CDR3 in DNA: TGCGCCAGCACCATCCAGACTAGCTCCTTCTCCTACAATGAGCAGTTCTTC. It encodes CASTIQTSSFSYNEQFF.

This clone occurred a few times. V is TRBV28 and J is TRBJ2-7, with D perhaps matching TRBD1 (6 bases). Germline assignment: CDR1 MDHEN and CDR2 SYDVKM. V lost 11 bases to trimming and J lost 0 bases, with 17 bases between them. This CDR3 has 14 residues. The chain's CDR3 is CAVLSRDNSYEQYF. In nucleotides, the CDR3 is TGTGCCGTCCTAAGTCGGGACAACTCCTACGAGCAGTACTTC.

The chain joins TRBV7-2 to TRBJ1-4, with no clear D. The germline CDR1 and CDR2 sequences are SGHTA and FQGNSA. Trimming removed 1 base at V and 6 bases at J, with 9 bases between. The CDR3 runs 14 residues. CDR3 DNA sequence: TGTGCCAGCAGCTTAGGAGGGTCGGATGAAAAACTGTTTTTT. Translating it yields CASSLGGSDEKLFF.

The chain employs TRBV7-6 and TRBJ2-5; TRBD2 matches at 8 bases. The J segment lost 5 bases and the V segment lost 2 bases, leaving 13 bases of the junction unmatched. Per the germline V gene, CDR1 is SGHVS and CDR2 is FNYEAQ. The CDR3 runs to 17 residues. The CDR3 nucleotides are TGTGCCAGCAGCTTAAATATAGCGGGACCCCTGGCGGAGACCCAGTACTTC. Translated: CASSLNIAGPLAETQYF. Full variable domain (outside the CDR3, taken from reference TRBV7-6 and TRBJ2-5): GAGVSQSPRYKVTKRGQDVALRCDPISGHVSLYWYRQALGQGPEFLTYFNYEAQQDKSGLPNDRFSAERPEGSISTLTIQRTEQRDSAMYRCASSLNIAGPLAETQYFGPGTRLLVL.

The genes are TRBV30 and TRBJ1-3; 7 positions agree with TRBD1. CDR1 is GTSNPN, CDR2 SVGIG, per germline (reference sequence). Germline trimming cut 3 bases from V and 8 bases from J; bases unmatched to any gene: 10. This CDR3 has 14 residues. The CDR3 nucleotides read TGTGCCTGGAGCCTAGGGGGCAAAGTGGACACCATATATTTT. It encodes CAWSLGGKVDTIYF.

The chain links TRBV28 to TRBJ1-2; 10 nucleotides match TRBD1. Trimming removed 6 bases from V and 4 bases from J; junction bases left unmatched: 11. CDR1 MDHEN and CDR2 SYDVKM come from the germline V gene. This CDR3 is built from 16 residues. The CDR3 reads CASSFHDRGHVYGYTF. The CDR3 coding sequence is TGTGCCAGCAGCTTTCATGACAGGGGGCATGTCTATGGCTACACCTTC.

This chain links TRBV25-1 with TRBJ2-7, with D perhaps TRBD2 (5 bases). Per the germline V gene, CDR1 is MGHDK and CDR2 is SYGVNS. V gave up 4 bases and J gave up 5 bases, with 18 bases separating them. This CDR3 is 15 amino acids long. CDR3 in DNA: TGTGCCAGCAGTGTAAGGGTGGGAGCCCCCCACGAGCAGTACTTC. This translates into CASSVRVGAPHEQYF.

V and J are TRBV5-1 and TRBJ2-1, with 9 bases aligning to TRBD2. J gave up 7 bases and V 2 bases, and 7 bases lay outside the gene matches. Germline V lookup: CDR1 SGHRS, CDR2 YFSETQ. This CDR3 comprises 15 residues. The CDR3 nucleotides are TGCGCCAGCAGCTTAAAGCGGGAGGAGTGGAATGAGCAGTTCTTC. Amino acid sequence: CASSLKREEWNEQFF.

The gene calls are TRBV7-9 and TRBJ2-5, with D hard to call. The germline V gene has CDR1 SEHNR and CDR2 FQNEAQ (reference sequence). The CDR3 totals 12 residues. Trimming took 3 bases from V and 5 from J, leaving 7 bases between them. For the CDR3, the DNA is TGTGCCAGCAGCTTTGAGGTTGAGACCCAGTACTTC. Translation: CASSFEVETQYF.

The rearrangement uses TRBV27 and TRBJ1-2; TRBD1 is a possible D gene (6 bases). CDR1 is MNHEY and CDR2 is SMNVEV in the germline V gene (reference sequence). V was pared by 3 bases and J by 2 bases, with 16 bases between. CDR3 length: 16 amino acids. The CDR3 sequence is CASSLVRQGTNYGYTF. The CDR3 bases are TGTGCCAGCAGTTTGGTGAGGCAGGGGACCAACTATGGCTACACCTTC.

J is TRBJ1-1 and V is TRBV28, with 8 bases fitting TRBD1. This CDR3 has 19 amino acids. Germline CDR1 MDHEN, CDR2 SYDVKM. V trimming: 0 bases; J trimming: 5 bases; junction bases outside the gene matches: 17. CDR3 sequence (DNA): TGTGCCAGCAGTTTATGGACCGCAGGGGGCAAGTCGCTGCGGACTGAAGCTTTCTTT. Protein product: CASSLWTAGGKSLRTEAFF.